This T cell receptor beta chain was sequenced for a study of blood T cell repertoires in COVID-19. Authors' processing steps: Reference gene primer amplification gave nucleated cell count estimates. Sequenced by immunoSEQ multiplex PCR; TCRdb stores in-frame clones only, minus some. The V and J calls and clone size are taken from that table; D and trimming were inferred from the DNA. The table lists 75,000 to 95,000 clones, approximately 79% of them singletons. CDR1 SGDLS and CDR2 YYNGEE come from the germline V gene. Trimming cost V 2 bases and J 4 bases; bases outside gene matches: 3. The CDR3 runs 16 residues.

J is TRBJ2-6 and V is TRBV9; 10 bases match TRBD1. The specimen was peripheral blood. The receptor comes from a man aged 65-85 years with COVID-19, enrolled during active disease. This CDR3 reads CASSVGQGYGANVLTF. In DNA, the CDR3 is TGTGCCAGCAGCGTGGGACAGGGGTACGGGGCCAACGTCCTGACTTTC.